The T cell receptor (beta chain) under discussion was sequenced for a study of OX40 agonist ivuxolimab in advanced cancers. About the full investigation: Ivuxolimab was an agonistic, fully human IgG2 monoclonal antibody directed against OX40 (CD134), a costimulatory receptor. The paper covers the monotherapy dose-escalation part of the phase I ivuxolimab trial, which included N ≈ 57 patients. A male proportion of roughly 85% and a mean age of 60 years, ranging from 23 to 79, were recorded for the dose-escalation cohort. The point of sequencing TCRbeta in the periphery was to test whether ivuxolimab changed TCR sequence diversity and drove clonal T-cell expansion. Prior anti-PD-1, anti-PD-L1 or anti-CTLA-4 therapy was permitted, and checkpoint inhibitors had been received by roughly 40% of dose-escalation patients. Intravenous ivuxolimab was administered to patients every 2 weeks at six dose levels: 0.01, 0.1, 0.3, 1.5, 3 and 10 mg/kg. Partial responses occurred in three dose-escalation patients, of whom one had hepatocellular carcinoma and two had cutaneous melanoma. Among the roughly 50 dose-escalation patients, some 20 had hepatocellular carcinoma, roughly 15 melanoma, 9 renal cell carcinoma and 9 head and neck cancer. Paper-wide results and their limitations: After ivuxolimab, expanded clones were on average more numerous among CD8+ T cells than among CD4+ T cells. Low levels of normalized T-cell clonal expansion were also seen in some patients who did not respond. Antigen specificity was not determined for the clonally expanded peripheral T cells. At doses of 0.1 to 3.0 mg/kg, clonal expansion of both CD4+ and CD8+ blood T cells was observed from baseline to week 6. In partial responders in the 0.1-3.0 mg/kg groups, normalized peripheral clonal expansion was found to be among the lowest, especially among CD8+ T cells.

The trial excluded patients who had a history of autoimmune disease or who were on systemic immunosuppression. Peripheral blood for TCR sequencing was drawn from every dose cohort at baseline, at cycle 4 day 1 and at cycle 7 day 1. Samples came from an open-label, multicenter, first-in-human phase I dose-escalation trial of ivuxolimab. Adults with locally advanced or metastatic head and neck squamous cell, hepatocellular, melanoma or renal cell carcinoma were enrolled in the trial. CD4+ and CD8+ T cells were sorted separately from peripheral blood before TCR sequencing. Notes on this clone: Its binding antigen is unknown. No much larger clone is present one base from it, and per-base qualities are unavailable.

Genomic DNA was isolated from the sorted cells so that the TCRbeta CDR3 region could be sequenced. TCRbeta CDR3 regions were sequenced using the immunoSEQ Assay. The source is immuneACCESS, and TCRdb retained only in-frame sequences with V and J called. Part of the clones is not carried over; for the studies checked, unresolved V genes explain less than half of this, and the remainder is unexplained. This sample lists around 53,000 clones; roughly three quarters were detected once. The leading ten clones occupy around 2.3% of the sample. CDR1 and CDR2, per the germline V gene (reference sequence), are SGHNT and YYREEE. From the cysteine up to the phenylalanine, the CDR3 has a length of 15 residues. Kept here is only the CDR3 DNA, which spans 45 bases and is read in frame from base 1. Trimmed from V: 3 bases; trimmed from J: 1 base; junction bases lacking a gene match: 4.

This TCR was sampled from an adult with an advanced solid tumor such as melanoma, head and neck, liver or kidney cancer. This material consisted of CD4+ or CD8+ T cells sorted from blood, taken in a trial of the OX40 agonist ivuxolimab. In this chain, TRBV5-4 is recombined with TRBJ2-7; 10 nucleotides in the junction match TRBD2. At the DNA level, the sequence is TGTGCCAGCAGCTCGGGACTAGCGCCTTCCTACGAGCAGTACTTC. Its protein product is CASSSGLAPSYEQYF.